The 11 T cell receptor beta chains listed next were all sequenced from one sample in a study of T cell repertoires in aging, cancer and after chemotherapy. TCR beta rearrangements were amplified from peripheral blood genomic DNA. TRB rearrangements spanning V, D and J were amplified using mixed TRB-A/B primers. TCRdb used MiXCR to reprocess the multiplex PCR reads, holding one entry per CDR3 protein. The table shows roughly 2,000 distinct CDR3 sequences, with about 59% occurring only once. Sequenced: blood. The origin of the receptors is a human donor with a blood cancer.

The V and J genes are TRBV15 and TRBJ2-5, with D tentatively TRBD2 (6 bases). The assigned J gene may be wrong: the sequence end matches TRBJ2-1 better. In germline, CDR1 is LNHNV, CDR2 YYDKDF (reference sequence). The CDR3 totals 15 residues. The CDR3 loop is CATSRDGAGNNEQFF. CDR3 sequence (DNA): TGTGCCACCAGCAGAGATGGGGCGGGGAACAATGAGCAGTTCTTC.

V is TRBV6-2 or TRBV6-3 and J is TRBJ2-1, with TRBD1 identical over 7 bases. Germline CDR1 is MNHEY and CDR2 is SVGEGT. The CDR3 has 15 residues. V lost 6 bases to trimming and J lost 3 bases; unmatched junction nucleotides: 8. The CDR3 DNA reads TGTGCCAGCAGCCTAACAGGGGCCAACTACAATGAGCAGTTCTTC. It encodes CASSLTGANYNEQFF.

The chain uses TRBV6-1 and TRBJ2-5, with 7 bases lining up with TRBD1. Germline CDR1 is MNHNS and CDR2 is SASEGT. CDR3 length: 13 residues. V shed 4 bases and J 4 bases; nucleotides not matched to a gene: 3. Written as DNA, the CDR3 is TGTGCCAGCAGTGGGCACAGGGGAGAGACCCAGTACTTC. Amino acids: CASSGHRGETQYF.

This clonotype came up a few times. The chain links TRBV7-2 to TRBJ2-3; 8 nucleotides line up with TRBD1. The CDR3 is 12 residues long. CDR1 and CDR2 (germline): SGHTA, FQGNSA. V shed 3 bases, J shed 8 bases, and the junction held 1 base outside the gene matches. The CDR3, as DNA: TGTGCCAGCAGCTTGGGACAGGTTACGCAGTATTTT. Translated, it gives CASSLGQVTQYF.

This rearrangement joins TRBV12-3 or TRBV12-4 to TRBJ2-1; no reliable D call. The CDR3 totals 15 residues. V gave up 5 bases and J gave up 8 bases, with 19 bases separating them. CDR3 loop: CASSPWRTVRDEQFF. CDR3 sequence (DNA): TGTGCCAGCAGTCCCTGGCGGACGGTCCGGGATGAGCAGTTCTTC.

The chain carries TRBV6-1 and TRBJ2-7; D is perhaps TRBD1 (5 bases). V lost 5 bases to trimming and J lost 0 bases, with 14 bases between them. CDR1 and CDR2 (germline): MNHNS, SASEGT. The CDR3 extends over 15 amino acids. The CDR3 sequence is CASSYGHSLSYEQYF. In nucleotides, the CDR3 is TGTGCCAGCAGTTACGGACATTCCCTCTCCTACGAGCAGTACTTC.

The CDR3 bases are TGTGCCAGCAGCGATGCCGGGACAGGGGCCTACGAGCAGTACTTC. The encoded protein is CASSDAGTGAYEQYF. The chain has TRBV11-3 and TRBJ2-7; TRBD1 matches at 10 bases. The CDR3 totals 15 residues. The germline gives CDR1 SGHNT, CDR2 YENEEA. V gave up 5 bases and J gave up 2 bases; unmatched junction bases: 6.

This clonotype was detected only once. The V gene is TRBV5-6, the J gene TRBJ2-7; D perhaps matches TRBD1 (6 bases). Looked up from germline, CDR1 is SGHDT and CDR2 is YYEEEE. This CDR3 is built from 13 residues. Between the trimmed V and J ends, which lost 7 bases and 2 bases, there was a span of 13 bases. The CDR3 DNA sequence: TGTGCCAGCGGCCGGGACATCGCCTACGAGCAGTACTTC. Protein product: CASGRDIAYEQYF.

The V gene is TRBV6-5, the J gene TRBJ1-2; D not resolved. V shed 11 bases and J shed 2 bases, with 9 bases lying between them. There are 11 residues in the CDR3. CDR1 is MNHEY and CDR2 is SVGAGI in the germline V gene. CDR3 DNA: TGTGCCGTGTACGGGAACTATGGCTACACCTTC. This codes for CAVYGNYGYTF.

The chain recombines TRBV6-5 with TRBJ2-1; D unclear. V was clipped by 6 bases and J by 2 bases, with 11 bases between them. This CDR3 has 14 residues. In germline, CDR1 is MNHEY, CDR2 SVGAGI. DNA of the CDR3: TGTGCCAGCAGCTTGGGATTCACCTACAATGAGCAGTTCTTC. This codes for CASSLGFTYNEQFF.

This clonotype was seen a few times. The V call is TRBV6-5, the J call TRBJ2-6; D remains unclear. Germline CDR1 is MNHEY and CDR2 is SVGAGI. The CDR3 totals 13 residues. Trimming stripped 6 bases from V and 0 bases from J, with 3 bases between. This CDR3 is CASRASGANVLTF. Here the CDR3 DNA reads TGTGCCAGCAGAGCCTCTGGGGCCAACGTCCTGACTTTC.